The 27 T cell receptor beta chains below all came from one sample that was sequenced in a study of neurological immune-mediated disorders. TCRdb used MiXCR to reprocess the 5' RACE reads, holding one entry per CDR3 protein. Here the sample spans under 80,000 distinct CDR3 sequences, roughly 10% being singletons. The sequenced sample consisted of PBMCs. These receptor sequences come from a man aged 50-60 years in good health.

This clonotype was picked up many times. This chain connects TRBV20-1 to TRBJ2-2; possible D gene TRBD1, 5 bases. CDR1 and CDR2 (germline): DFQATT, SNEGSKA (reference sequence). Trimming stripped 4 bases from V and 0 bases from J, with 12 bases between. The CDR3 has 15 residues. CDR3 sequence reads: CSATAQGSNTGELFF. The CDR3 DNA reads as TGCAGTGCTACGGCCCAGGGATCGAACACCGGGGAGCTGTTTTTT.

This clonotype showed up many times. The chain combines TRBV29-1 with TRBJ2-3; D remains unclear. Germline V gene data show CDR1 as SQVTM and CDR2 as ANQGSEA. The V end lost 6 bases, the J end lost 4 bases, and 14 bases lay between the germline ends. This CDR3 has 13 residues. The CDR3 region has the DNA TGCAGCGTCGATTCTAGAGGTTCAGATACGCAGTATTTT. It encodes CSVDSRGSDTQYF.

In its sample, this clonotype was seen many times. V is TRBV9 and J is TRBJ2-2, with unresolved D. This CDR3 is 14 amino acids long. Germline CDR1 reads SGDLS; CDR2 reads YYNGEE. Trimming stripped 4 bases from V and 6 bases from J, with 13 bases between. CDR3 sequence reads: CASSIGDAPGELFF. The CDR3 coding sequence is TGTGCCAGCAGCATCGGAGACGCCCCCGGGGAGCTGTTTTTT. Filled out from reference TRBV9 and TRBJ2-2, the complete variable domain reads DSGVTQTPKHLITATGQRVTLRCSPRSGDLSVYWYQQSLDQGLQFLIQYYNGEERAKGNILERFSAQQFPDLHSELNLSSLELGDSALYFCASSIGDAPGELFFGEGSRLTVL.

There are many counts of this clonotype. This chain links TRBV7-2 with TRBJ2-7, with 7 positions matching TRBD1. The length of the CDR3 is 16 residues. Germline loops: CDR1 SGHTA, CDR2 FQGNSA. With V trimmed by 1 base and J by 0 bases, 6 bases remained unmatched. This CDR3 reads CASSLDGTASSYEQYF. The CDR3 DNA follows: TGTGCCAGCAGCTTAGACGGGACAGCCAGCTCCTACGAGCAGTACTTC.

This clonotype came up many times. This sequence joins TRBV5-5 and TRBJ2-2; D remains ambiguous. V lost 0 bases to trimming and J lost 3 bases, with 6 bases between them. The CDR3 is made up of 14 amino acids. Germline CDR1 SGHKS, CDR2 YYEKEE (reference sequence). Here the CDR3 reads CASSLGPDTGELFF. The CDR3 coding sequence is TGTGCCAGCAGCTTGGGACCAGACACCGGGGAGCTGTTTTTT. Drawing the rest from reference TRBV5-5 and TRBJ2-2, the complete variable domain is DAGVTQSPTHLIKTRGQQVTLRCSPISGHKSVSWYQQVLGQGPQFIFQYYEKEERGRGNFPDRFSARQFPNYSSELNVNALLLGDSALYLCASSLGPDTGELFFGEGSRLTVL.

This clonotype was seen repeatedly, ten times or more. This CDR3 is CASAYGLGLAGGPYRSYNEQFF. In DNA, the CDR3 is TGTGCCAGTGCTTATGGGTTGGGACTAGCGGGAGGGCCATATAGGTCCTACAATGAGCAGTTCTTC. J is TRBJ2-1 and V is TRBV6-2 or TRBV6-3, with 16 positions matching TRBD2. Germline trimming cut 9 bases from V and 1 base from J; bases unmatched to any gene: 21. Germline V gives CDR1 MNHEY, CDR2 SVGEGT. The CDR3 consists of 22 residues.

Many counts were recorded for this clonotype. CDR3 sequence: CSARDRQGSPNSGGYTF. CDR3 sequence (DNA): TGCAGTGCTAGAGATCGGCAGGGCAGCCCCAACTCAGGTGGCTACACCTTC. This chain links TRBV20-1 with TRBJ1-2, with a possible D match to TRBD1 (5 bases). The V end lost 0 bases, the J end lost 7 bases, and 24 bases lay between the germline ends. CDR3 length: 17 amino acids. CDR1 and CDR2 from the germline V gene are DFQATT and SNEGSKA (reference sequence).

The sample holds many counts of this clonotype. This rearrangement joins TRBV20-1 to TRBJ2-6, with D possibly matching TRBD1 (5 bases). Germline loops: CDR1 DFQATT, CDR2 SNEGSKA (reference sequence). V was trimmed by 0 bases and J by 1 base, leaving 7 bases between them. The CDR3 has 15 residues. The CDR3 nucleotides are TGCAGTGCTAGAGAGACAGCTTCTGGGGCCAACGTCCTGACTTTC. Translated, it gives CSARETASGANVLTF.

This clonotype was observed many times. This chain joins TRBV12-3 or TRBV12-4 and TRBJ1-2; possible D gene TRBD1, 6 bases. This CDR3 has 13 residues. The V gene lost 4 bases and the J gene lost 6 bases, with 12 bases spanning the gap. Written as DNA, the CDR3 is TGTGCCAGCAGTTCCCGGACAGAACATGGCTACACCTTC. As protein: CASSSRTEHGYTF.

Ten or more counts support this clonotype. The chain employs TRBV5-1 and TRBJ2-7, with TRBD1 identical over 9 bases. Trimming took 4 bases from V and 5 from J; bases not matched to a gene: 10. The CDR3 is made up of 15 amino acids. Looked up from germline, CDR1 is SGHRS and CDR2 is YFSETQ. The CDR3, as DNA: TGCGCCAGCAGCGGAATGACAGGGGGTGAAGACGAGCAGTACTTC. Translating it yields CASSGMTGGEDEQYF.

This clonotype has a count of ten or more. The chain has TRBV28 and TRBJ2-7; 13 nucleotides line up with TRBD2. Germline V lookup: CDR1 MDHEN, CDR2 SYDVKM. Trimming cost V 6 bases and J 2 bases; bases outside gene matches: 10. The CDR3 length is 17 residues. The CDR3 here is CASSPLRTSGSTYEQYF. Here the CDR3 DNA reads TGTGCCAGCAGCCCGCTCAGGACTAGCGGGAGTACCTACGAGCAGTACTTC.

In this sample, this clonotype turned up many times. The chain carries TRBV30 and TRBJ2-5; 8 positions agree with TRBD2. The CDR3 consists of 15 residues. Germline V gene data show CDR1 as GTSNPN and CDR2 as SVGIG (reference sequence). With V trimmed by 0 bases and J by 0 bases, 3 bases remained unmatched. The CDR3 nucleotides read TGTGCCTGGAGTGTGGAGCGGGGGTACCAAGAGACCCAGTACTTC. Protein: CAWSVERGYQETQYF.

The chain is built from TRBV29-1 and TRBJ1-1; D remains ambiguous. The CDR3 length is 10 residues. In germline, CDR1 is SQVTM, CDR2 ANQGSEA. Trimming removed 4 bases from V and 5 bases from J, with 5 bases in between. The CDR3 sequence: CSVVWTEAFF. The CDR3 nucleotides are TGCAGCGTTGTGTGGACTGAAGCTTTCTTT.

This clonotype was counted ten times or more. This chain joins TRBV15 and TRBJ1-6, with 7 bases matching TRBD1. The trim removed 9 bases at V and 3 bases at J, leaving 5 bases unmatched. The CDR3 runs to 14 residues. CDR1 and CDR2 (germline): LNHNV, YYDKDF (reference sequence). CDR3 protein: CATRGQVYNSPLHF. The CDR3 DNA follows: TGTGCCACACGCGGACAGGTCTATAATTCACCCCTCCACTTT. Using reference TRBV15 and TRBJ1-6 for the parts outside the CDR3, the full variable domain is DAMVIQNPRYQVTQFGKPVTLSCSQTLNHNVMYWYQQKSSQAPKLLFHYYDKDFNNEADTPDNFQSRRPNTSFCFLDIRSPGLGDTAMYLCATRGQVYNSPLHFGNGTRLTVT.

Ten or more counts support this clonotype. CDR3 nucleotide sequence: TGTGCCAGCAGCTTAGTGGCAGGAGGGAATTCACCCCTCCACTTT. Translated, it gives CASSLVAGGNSPLHF. The chain links TRBV11-2 to TRBJ1-6; D ambiguous. Trimming shortened V by 1 base and J by 7 bases, and 11 bases separated the two germline ends. The germline gives CDR1 SGHAT, CDR2 FQNNGV. The CDR3 sequence is 15 residues long.

There are many counts of this clonotype. The V call is TRBV28, the J call TRBJ2-7; D is unresolved. This CDR3 spans 11 amino acids. The V and J ends lost 3 bases and 3 bases respectively, with 3 bases between them. Germline values: CDR1 MDHEN, CDR2 SYDVKM. CDR3 loop: CASSFYYEQYF. CDR3 sequence (DNA): TGTGCCAGCAGTTTTTACTACGAGCAGTACTTC.

This clonotype was detected ten times or more. V and J are TRBV5-1 and TRBJ2-1; 11 positions agree with TRBD2. Per germline, CDR1 SGHRS and CDR2 YFSETQ. The CDR3 totals 17 residues. Unmatched junction bases numbered 6, after V lost 4 bases and J lost 0 bases. CDR3 DNA sequence: TGCGCCAGCAGCCGGGGACTAGCGGCAAGCTCCTACAATGAGCAGTTCTTC. This translates into CASSRGLAASSYNEQFF.

This clonotype was observed many times. The DNA for the CDR3 is TGCCCTGAACTAGAGCTGCACGAGCAGTACTTC. Its translation: CPELELHEQYF. This chain uses TRBV20-1 with TRBJ2-7; perhaps TRBD2 as D (5 bases). The CDR3 extends over 11 amino acids. Per the germline V gene, CDR1 is DFQATT and CDR2 is SNEGSKA (reference sequence).

To note about this clonotype: Since a much larger clone is just one base distant, this may be a read error. The chain couples TRBV7-2 to TRBJ2-3, with D perhaps matching TRBD1 (5 bases). Trimming took off 7 bases at V and 2 bases at J, with 13 bases between the two ends. The CDR3 is 14 residues long. CDR1 is SGHTA, CDR2 FQGNSA, per germline. CDR3 sequence: CASTLGPITDTQYF. Here the CDR3 DNA reads TGTGCCAGCACCTTGGGGCCTATCACAGATACGCAGTATTTT.

A remark on this clonotype: One junction end disagrees with the germline gene, perhaps due to a read error. V is TRBV7-3 and J is TRBJ2-3; 7 nucleotides line up with TRBD2. The CDR3 consists of 14 residues. CDR1 and CDR2 (germline): SGHTA, FQGTGA. The CDR3 loop is CARSFTGGTDTQYF. CDR3 nucleotide sequence: TGTGCCAGAAGCTTCACGGGGGGTACAGATACGCAGTATTTT. Full variable domain (missing parts from reference TRBV7-3 and TRBJ2-3): GAGVSQTPSNKVTEKGKYVELRCDPISGHTALYWYRQSLGQGPEFLIYFQGTGAADDSGLPNDRFFAVRPEGSVSTLKIQRTERGDSAVYLCARSFTGGTDTQYFGPGTRLTVL.

This clonotype occurred many times. This chain uses TRBV28 with TRBJ2-2, with D unresolved. In germline, CDR1 is MDHEN, CDR2 SYDVKM. Trimming stripped 6 bases from V and 1 base from J, with 6 bases between. The CDR3 is made up of 13 amino acids. The CDR3 reads CASSPMNTGELFF. DNA of the CDR3: TGTGCCAGCAGCCCGATGAACACCGGGGAGCTGTTTTTT.

The chain recombines TRBV20-1 with TRBJ2-3; 8 bases align to TRBD1. Trimming cost V 2 bases and J 2 bases; bases outside gene matches: 9. This CDR3 region has 16 residues. CDR1 DFQATT and CDR2 SNEGSKA come from the germline V gene (reference sequence). CDR3 region: CSARPSWDRFTDTQYF. CDR3 nucleotides: TGCAGTGCTAGACCCTCTTGGGACAGGTTCACAGATACGCAGTATTTT.

V gene TRBV6-1 combines with J gene TRBJ2-4; maybe TRBD1 (6 bases). There are 19 residues in the CDR3. Per germline, CDR1 MNHNS and CDR2 SASEGT. V was clipped by 5 bases and J by 0 bases, with 23 bases between them. CDR3 sequence (DNA): TGTGCCAGCAGTATCCACCCTCACTGGGACACTCTAGCCAAAAACATTCAGTACTTC. Translated: CASSIHPHWDTLAKNIQYF.

The CDR3 DNA reads as TGTGCCAGCAGCTTTTCCAGGACTAGCACAGATACGCAGTATTTT. Translated: CASSFSRTSTDTQYF. This sequence joins TRBV7-8 and TRBJ2-3, with D perhaps matching TRBD2 (5 bases). Germline values: CDR1 SGHVS, CDR2 FQNEAQ. The CDR3 runs 15 residues. Between the trimmed V and J ends, which lost 3 bases and 0 bases, there was a span of 10 bases.

The sample holds many counts of this clonotype. The gene calls are TRBV12-3 or TRBV12-4 and TRBJ1-1; D not certain. Trimming took 3 bases from V and 3 from J, leaving 8 bases between them. CDR3 length equals 13 residues. CDR3 protein: CASSLGFDTEAFF. CDR3 sequence (DNA): TGTGCCAGCAGTTTGGGGTTCGACACTGAAGCTTTCTTT.

The chain carries TRBV7-8 and TRBJ2-2; D uncertain. Germline loops: CDR1 SGHVS, CDR2 FQNEAQ. The germline V and J ends were trimmed by 5 bases and 6 bases, with 7 bases remaining between them. The CDR3 has 12 residues. CDR3 bases: TGTGCCAGCAGCAAGACGCCCGGGGAGCTGTTTTTT. Amino acids: CASSKTPGELFF. Full variable domain (remainder filled in from reference TRBV7-8 and TRBJ2-2): GAGVSQSPRYKVAKRGQDVALRCDPISGHVSLFWYQQALGQGPEFLTYFQNEAQLDKSGLPSDRFFAERPEGSVSTLKIQRTQQEDSAVYLCASSKTPGELFFGEGSRLTVL.

Ten or more counts support this clonotype. Here the CDR3 reads CASSKDRHGSGANVLTF. The CDR3 DNA reads as TGTGCCAGCAGCAAGGACAGGCACGGCTCTGGGGCCAACGTCCTGACTTTC. The chain has TRBV7-3 and TRBJ2-6, with 7 bases that match TRBD1. CDR1 and CDR2 (germline): SGHTA, FQGTGA. After removal of 5 bases from V and 0 bases from J, the junction contained 7 bases not matched to a gene. The CDR3 covers 17 residues.